This passage covers 29 T cell receptor beta chains from one sample sequenced in a study of metastatic and nonmetastatic thyroid tumors. TCRdb re-clonotyped the PCR reads via MiXCR. The sample lists about 16,000 clones; 25% were seen once. No treatment had been given to any patient before thyroid surgery. The sample comprised adjacent normal tissue. These receptors were collected from a female donor with papillary thyroid cancer or a benign thyroid nodule (not recorded which). Some clones in this sample may be carry-over from other donors' samples.

The J gene is TRBJ2-3, the V gene TRBV11-2; a weak D match, TRBD1 (6 bases). Looked up from germline, CDR1 is SGHAT and CDR2 is FQNNGV. The CDR3 is 21 amino acids. The ends were cut back, 5 bases at V and 7 bases at J, with 37 bases in the middle. The CDR3 loop reads CASSTELEVFRGGRPSHTQYF. The CDR3 DNA reads TGTGCCAGCAGCACAGAACTCGAGGTTTTTCGAGGGGGACGACCTTCCCATACGCAGTATTTT.

This clone was counted once. The chain is built from TRBV20-1 and TRBJ2-1; D gene uncertain. The length of the CDR3 is 15 residues. Trimming took off 3 bases at V and 0 bases at J, with 12 bases between the two ends. Per germline, CDR1 DFQATT and CDR2 SNEGSKA (reference sequence). The CDR3 loop is CSARVAPSSYNEQFF. DNA of the CDR3: TGCAGTGCTAGGGTAGCACCCAGCTCCTACAATGAGCAGTTCTTC.

A few counts support this clone. The genes are TRBV20-1 and TRBJ2-7; TRBD2 matches 8 bases. The CDR3 runs 13 residues. Germline CDR1 is DFQATT and CDR2 is SNEGSKA (reference sequence). The junction had 9 bases not matched to a gene; V was cut back by 5 bases and J by 6 bases. The CDR3 spells CSAARTSNSEQYV. In DNA, the CDR3 is TGCAGTGCTGCGCGGACTAGCAACTCCGAGCAGTACGTC.

This clone is deemed medium-sized (0.01 to 0.1%). This rearrangement joins TRBV30 to TRBJ2-7; D is uncertain. This CDR3 spans 15 amino acids. The V gene lost 4 bases and the J gene lost 0 bases, with 16 bases spanning the gap. Per the germline V gene, CDR1 is GTSNPN and CDR2 is SVGIG (reference sequence). The CDR3 is CAWKNVAYSSYEQYF. The CDR3 bases are TGTGCCTGGAAGAACGTGGCGTATAGCTCCTACGAGCAGTACTTC. Using reference TRBV30 and TRBJ2-7 for the parts outside the CDR3, the full variable domain is SQTIHQWPATLVQPVGSPLSLECTVEGTSNPNLYWYRQAAGRGLQLLFYSVGIGQISSEVPQNLSASRPQDRQFILSSKKLLLSDSGFYLCAWKNVAYSSYEQYFGPGTRLTVT.

This chain connects TRBV7-2 to TRBJ2-7; D unclear. Germline V CDR1 and CDR2: SGHTA, FQGNSA. V gave up 4 bases and J gave up 2 bases, with 12 bases separating them. This CDR3 spans 14 amino acids. DNA of the CDR3: TGTGCCAGCAGCTCTTACTTGGGCACCTACGAGCAGTACTTC. Translating it yields CASSSYLGTYEQYF.

This clone is categorized as medium-sized. The chain employs TRBV7-3 and TRBJ2-3, with D possibly being TRBD2 (6 bases). The germline V gene has CDR1 SGHTA and CDR2 FQGTGA. The CDR3 is 15 residues long. V was pared by 0 bases and J by 4 bases, with 11 bases between. Here the CDR3 DNA reads TGTGCCAGCAGCTTAACCTCGGGAGAGTCAGATACGCAGTATTTT. It encodes CASSLTSGESDTQYF.

The genes are TRBV20-1 and TRBJ1-2; a possible D gene is TRBD1 (5 bases). Per germline, CDR1 DFQATT and CDR2 SNEGSKA (reference sequence). The CDR3 contains 14 residues. Trimming took off 3 bases at V and 2 bases at J, with 13 bases between the two ends. In nucleotides, the CDR3 is TGCAGTGCTAGGGGGCAGCTTCGGAACTATGGCTACACCTTC. It encodes CSARGQLRNYGYTF.

This chain joins TRBV7-9 and TRBJ1-2, with D hard to call. Trimming cost V 2 bases and J 0 bases, with 7 bases left between them. CDR1 SEHNR and CDR2 FQNEAQ come from the germline V gene (reference sequence). CDR3 length: 14 residues. This CDR3 is CASSLTATNYGYTF. CDR3 sequence (DNA): TGTGCCAGCAGCTTAACCGCTACTAACTATGGCTACACCTTC.

V gene TRBV28 combines with J gene TRBJ2-2, with D perhaps being TRBD1 or TRBD2 (5 bases each). V shed 3 bases and J shed 9 bases, with 17 bases lying between them. The CDR3 is 15 residues long. Germline assignment: CDR1 MDHEN and CDR2 SYDVKM. The CDR3, as DNA: TGTGCCAGCAGTTTTGGAGGACATTCCTCAAGGGAGCTGTTTTTT. This translates into CASSFGGHSSRELFF.

The sample holds a few counts of this clone. This rearrangement joins TRBV12-5 to TRBJ1-2; possibly TRBD1 for D (5 bases). Looked up from germline, CDR1 is LGHNT and CDR2 is FRNRAP. Between the trimmed V and J ends, which lost 3 bases and 8 bases, there was a span of 13 bases. This CDR3 comprises 13 residues. The CDR3 spells CASGFAPGEGYTF. For the CDR3, the DNA is TGTGCTAGTGGTTTTGCACCGGGGGAAGGCTACACCTTC.

The chain has TRBV7-2 and TRBJ2-3, with 10 nucleotides matching TRBD2. The CDR3 covers 15 residues. Germline loops: CDR1 SGHTA, CDR2 FQGNSA. With 7 bases clipped from V and 4 bases from J, the junction kept 8 bases outside the gene matches. The CDR3 bases are TGTGCCAGCATCTTGGGACTAGCGTTCCCAGATACGCAGTATTTT. It is translated as CASILGLAFPDTQYF. Together with reference TRBV7-2 and TRBJ2-3, the CDR3 gives the full variable domain: GAGVSQSPSNKVTEKGKDVELRCDPISGHTALYWYRQSLGQGLEFLIYFQGNSAPDKSGLPSDRFSAERTGGSVSTLTIQRTQQEDSAVYLCASILGLAFPDTQYFGPGTRLTVL.

In its sample, this clone was seen a few times. This CDR3 reads CASSYSARSSYEQYF. In DNA form, the CDR3 reads TGTGCCAGCAGTTACTCGGCACGAAGCTCCTACGAGCAGTACTTC. This rearrangement joins TRBV6-2 or TRBV6-3 to TRBJ2-7; D ambiguous. The CDR3 length is 15 residues. V lost 0 bases, J lost 0 bases, and 9 bases lay in between. Per germline, CDR1 MNHEY and CDR2 SVGEGT.

The gene calls are TRBV11-2 and TRBJ1-3; 8 nucleotides match TRBD1. The ends lost 3 bases at V and 7 bases at J; junction bases unmatched: 5. Germline lookup yields CDR1 SGHAT and CDR2 FQNNGV. This CDR3 spans 14 amino acids. This CDR3 reads CASSFGTGWNTIYF. The DNA of the CDR3 is TGTGCCAGCAGCTTCGGGACAGGATGGAACACCATATATTTT.

This clone was observed a few times. The chain carries TRBV9 and TRBJ2-2; TRBD2 aligns across 7 bases. This CDR3 has 14 residues. V was pared by 0 bases and J by 7 bases, with 3 bases of the junction left unmatched. In germline, CDR1 is SGDLS, CDR2 YYNGEE. CDR3 protein: CASSVVPGGGELFF. The CDR3 coding sequence is TGTGCCAGCAGCGTAGTTCCGGGAGGCGGGGAGCTGTTTTTT.

Only a few counts were recorded for this clone. V usage is TRBV6-1 and J usage is TRBJ1-6; D remains ambiguous. V shed 2 bases and J shed 7 bases, with 9 bases lying between them. The germline V gene encodes CDR1 MNHNS and CDR2 SASEGT. This CDR3 has 14 residues. This chain's CDR3 is CASSELQRNSPLHF. The CDR3 region has the DNA TGTGCCAGCAGTGAATTGCAGCGGAATTCACCCCTCCACTTT.

This clone was seen more than once but under ten times. This rearrangement joins TRBV7-2 to TRBJ2-5; maybe TRBD2 (5 bases). This CDR3 spans 13 amino acids. CDR1 is SGHTA, CDR2 FQGNSA, per germline. V was clipped by 0 bases and J by 9 bases, with 11 bases between them. The CDR3 DNA follows: TGTGCCAGCAGCTTAGCCGGGTTGAGGGCCCAGTACTTC. This encodes CASSLAGLRAQYF.

This sequence joins TRBV20-1 and TRBJ2-7; tentatively, D is TRBD1 (6 bases). V was clipped by 7 bases and J by 1 base, with 14 bases between them. Looked up from germline, CDR1 is DFQATT and CDR2 is SNEGSKA (reference sequence). The length of the CDR3 is 13 residues. CDR3 nucleotide sequence: TGCAGTGTACTTTCGGGACATTCCTACGAGCAGTACTTC. Amino acids: CSVLSGHSYEQYF.

A few counts support this clone. The rearrangement uses TRBV2 and TRBJ2-7; a weak D match, TRBD2 (5 bases). The CDR3 is 14 amino acids. Germline V gene data show CDR1 as SNHLY and CDR2 as FYNNEI. Trimming took 6 bases from V and 2 from J, leaving 14 bases between them. CDR3 amino acids: CASRLADTTYEQYF. In DNA form, the CDR3 reads TGTGCCAGCAGGCTAGCTGACACCACCTACGAGCAGTACTTC. The full variable domain, in which reference TRBV2 and TRBJ2-7 provide the parts outside the CDR3, is EPEVTQTPSHQVTQMGQEVILRCVPISNHLYFYWYRQILGQKVEFLVSFYNNEISEKSEIFDDQFSVERPDGSNFTLKIRSTKLEDSAMYFCASRLADTTYEQYFGPGTRLTVT.

This chain links TRBV6-6 with TRBJ2-7; D is possibly TRBD1 (6 bases). Germline values: CDR1 MNHNY, CDR2 SVGAGI (reference sequence). Trimming took 0 bases from V and 2 from J, leaving 14 bases between them. The CDR3 is made up of 16 amino acids. The CDR3 DNA follows: TGTGCCAGCAGTTACTCACCCGACAGGCCTACCTACGAGCAGTACTTC. Translated: CASSYSPDRPTYEQYF.

This clone came up many times. The missing conserved phenylalanine or tryptophan at the end of this CDR3 makes a read error likely. Because the CDR3's place on the DNA is in doubt, the DNA is left out and the CDR3 is given as listed by TCRdb. J is TRBJ2-1 and V is TRBV19. CDR1 LNHDA and CDR2 SQIVND come from the germline V gene (reference sequence). The CDR3 numbers 14 amino acids, ends counted. The CDR3 loop reads CASSLATFYNEQLV.

This clone has only a few counts. This sample includes further DNA sequences coding for the same CDR3. The chain uses TRBV28 and TRBJ2-7, with TRBD1 as a possible D gene (5 bases). Between the trimmed V and J ends, which lost 8 bases and 2 bases, there was a span of 16 bases. Germline CDR1 MDHEN, CDR2 SYDVKM. This CDR3 has 14 amino acids. The CDR3 DNA sequence: TGTGCCAGCTCCGAGGCTGGGGCCCCCTACGAGCAGTACTTC. Its translation is CASSEAGAPYEQYF.

This clone was observed a handful of times. The chain carries TRBV12-3 or TRBV12-4 and TRBJ2-1, with D tentatively TRBD2 (6 bases). The CDR3 length is 15 residues. The V gene lost 3 bases and the J gene lost 8 bases, with 17 bases spanning the gap. The CDR3 DNA is TGTGCCAGCAGTTTCGTCGCGGGATTTTCCGATGAGCAGTTCTTC. Its translation is CASSFVAGFSDEQFF.

This clone is categorized as large. The genes are TRBV2 and TRBJ2-7, with TRBD2 identical over 8 bases. Germline CDR1 SNHLY, CDR2 FYNNEI. The length of the CDR3 is 15 residues. The ends lost 7 bases at V and 7 bases at J; junction bases unmatched: 15. The CDR3 is CASTLIAGRLSEQYF. The CDR3 DNA reads TGTGCCAGCACTCTAATAGCGGGAAGATTATCGGAGCAGTACTTC.

The chain uses TRBV20-1 and TRBJ2-1, with D possibly matching TRBD2 (5 bases). Trimming cost V 1 base and J 5 bases, with 12 bases left between them. The CDR3 has 14 amino acids. Germline CDR1 DFQATT, CDR2 SNEGSKA (reference sequence). The CDR3 protein is CSARGDWTDNEQFF. The CDR3 DNA reads as TGCAGTGCTAGAGGAGACTGGACTGACAATGAGCAGTTCTTC.

Within the sample, this clone is medium-sized. V and J are TRBV5-1 and TRBJ1-6; no firm D call. This CDR3 has 13 residues. The germline CDR1 and CDR2 sequences are SGHRS and YFSETQ. V was pared by 2 bases and J by 10 bases, with 10 bases between. CDR3 loop: CASSFERTSPLHF. Written as DNA, the CDR3 is TGCGCCAGCAGCTTTGAACGGACCTCACCCCTCCACTTT.

On this clone: One junction end does not reproduce the germline sequence, and a read error may be involved. This rearrangement joins TRBV5-1 to TRBJ2-7; 7 bases match TRBD2. CDR3 length equals 15 residues. The germline gives CDR1 SGHRS, CDR2 YFSETQ. CDR3 DNA: TGCGCCAGCAGCTTGGAATCCGGGGGGTTCTACGGGCAGTACTTC. Translated, it gives CASSLESGGFYGQYF.

For this clone: The germline gene is not matched at one end of the junction; a read error may be the cause. The chain carries TRBV2 and TRBJ1-1, with a weak D call TRBD1 (6 bases). Germline lookup yields CDR1 SNHLY and CDR2 FYNNEI. The CDR3 runs 13 residues. The CDR3 region has the DNA TGTGCCAGCGAAGGGACATCCTCCACTGAAGCTTTATTT. Protein sequence: CASEGTSSTEALF.

In its sample, this clone ranks as medium-sized (0.01 to 0.1%). V gene TRBV7-2 combines with J gene TRBJ2-3, with a tentative D call TRBD2 (5 bases). CDR3 size: 15 residues. Germline V gene lookup returns CDR1 SGHTA and CDR2 FQGNSA. The V end was cut by 0 bases, the J end by 3 bases, with 10 bases between. CDR3 coding DNA: TGTGCCAGCAGCTTAGCGGGAGTTCGTACAGATACGCAGTATTTT. The encoded protein is CASSLAGVRTDTQYF.

By proportion, this clone is medium-sized. The gene calls are TRBV6-1 and TRBJ2-3, with 14 bases that match TRBD2. CDR1 MNHNS and CDR2 SASEGT come from the germline V gene. V lost 7 bases to trimming and J lost 4 bases; unmatched junction nucleotides: 4. This CDR3 is 15 amino acids long. The CDR3 DNA sequence: TGTGCCAGCATGGGACTAGCGGGAGTGGCAGATACGCAGTATTTT. Translating it yields CASMGLAGVADTQYF.